This TCR beta chain was identified during a study of blood T cell repertoires in COVID-19. V was shortened by 2 bases and J by 3 bases, with 12 bases between the two germline ends. The V gene's germline CDR1 is MNHEY and CDR2 SVGAGI. The CDR3 runs to 15 residues. This clone came up a few times. TCRdb's copy holds only in-frame clones and misses some; the assay was immunoSEQ multiplex PCR. The top ten hold roughly a sixth of the sample, which has some 200,000 clones, about 78% seen once. Sequencing used PBMCs or T cells enriched from blood (not recorded which). This clonotype was obtained from a woman aged 50 to 60 who had recovered from COVID-19. V and J are TRBV6-5 and TRBJ2-3, with D possibly being TRBD1 (6 bases). The CDR3 loop is CASSYVQGKTDTQYF. CDR3 DNA: TGTGCCAGCAGTTACGTCCAGGGGAAGACAGATACGCAGTATTTT.